This is a list of T cell receptor beta chains from one sample in a study of response to subunit inactivated influenza vaccine. MiXCR, run by TCRdb on the RT-PCR reads, gives a single entry per CDR3 protein. The table records just under 550,000 distinct CDR3 sequences, around a quarter of them present only once. These data were also filed under a second study, of T cells expressing NK-cell markers.

This specimen was CD4+ T cells sorted from PBMCs, taken 11 to 12 days after vaccination. Receptor source: a man aged 45-65 years who received an inactivated influenza vaccine. Each CDR3 is given with its conserved first and last residue. The order of the fields is V gene, clone size, J gene, D gene, CDR3 DNA, CDR3 protein. A D gene is named only where the DNA matches it firmly. The size entry is marked missing in some rows and otherwise reads once, few, many or a size class.

v_gene: TRBV6-5; abundance: NA; j_gene: TRBJ1-6; d_gene: NA; CDR3nt: TGTGCCAGCAGTTCCTCCGCCAGGGTGGAATCACCCCTCCACTTT; CDR3aa: CASSSSARVESPLHF
v_gene: TRBV15; abundance: few; j_gene: TRBJ2-3; d_gene: NA; CDR3nt: TGTGCCACCAGTGGGGGAGGCCCCACAGATACGCAGTATTTT; CDR3aa: CATSGGGPTDTQYF
v_gene: TRBV10-3; abundance: NA; j_gene: TRBJ2-3; d_gene: TRBD2; CDR3nt: TGTGCCATCACAGGCGCTAGCGGGGTTAGCACAGATACGCAGTATTTT; CDR3aa: CAITGASGVSTDTQYF
v_gene: TRBV18; abundance: few; j_gene: TRBJ2-7; d_gene: NA; CDR3nt: TGTGCCAGCTCACCACCGGGTCGATACGAGCAGTACTTC; CDR3aa: CASSPPGRYEQYF
v_gene: TRBV10-3; abundance: few; j_gene: TRBJ1-2; d_gene: NA; CDR3nt: TGTGCCATCAGTGAGTCGGCAGGGGAGAACTATGGCTACACCTTC; CDR3aa: CAISESAGENYGYTF
v_gene: TRBV2; abundance: NA; j_gene: TRBJ2-3; d_gene: TRBD1; CDR3nt: TGTGCCAGCAGCCCGGACAGGGTAATCGCAGATACGCAGTATTTT; CDR3aa: CASSPDRVIADTQYF
v_gene: TRBV20-1; abundance: NA; j_gene: TRBJ1-2; d_gene: TRBD1; CDR3nt: TGCAGTGCGATCCGGGACAGGCCACTGTCCTATGGCTACACCTTC; CDR3aa: CSAIRDRPLSYGYTF
v_gene: TRBV4-3; abundance: many; j_gene: TRBJ2-2; d_gene: NA; CDR3nt: TGCGCCAGCAGCCAGGTCTACGCCGGGGGGCACACCGGGGAGCTGTTTTTT; CDR3aa: CASSQVYAGGHTGELFF
v_gene: TRBV27; abundance: NA; j_gene: TRBJ2-2; d_gene: TRBD2; CDR3nt: TGTGCCAGCAGTTTCGGACTAGCTGCCGGGGAGCTGTTTTTT; CDR3aa: CASSFGLAAGELFF
v_gene: TRBV18; abundance: NA; j_gene: TRBJ2-3; d_gene: NA; CDR3nt: TGTGCCAGCTCACCACCGCCGCAACGAGATACGCAGTATTTT; CDR3aa: CASSPPPQRDTQYF
v_gene: TRBV6-1; abundance: NA; j_gene: TRBJ2-6; d_gene: TRBD1; CDR3nt: TGTGCCAGCAGGTCCGGGACAGCAGGGGCCAACGTCCTGACTTTC; CDR3aa: CASRSGTAGANVLTF
v_gene: TRBV18; abundance: few; j_gene: TRBJ2-7; d_gene: NA; CDR3nt: TGTGCCAGCTCACCACCGAAAACAGGCGCCTACGAGCAGTACTTC; CDR3aa: CASSPPKTGAYEQYF
v_gene: TRBV10-3; abundance: few; j_gene: TRBJ2-3; d_gene: TRBD2; CDR3nt: TGTGCCATCAGGACTAGCGTTCAGTGGGAAGATACGCAGTATTTT; CDR3aa: CAIRTSVQWEDTQYF
v_gene: TRBV6-2/TRBV6-3; abundance: NA; j_gene: TRBJ2-2; d_gene: NA; CDR3nt: TGTGCCAGCAGTTACGCGGGACAAAATATCGGGGAGCTGTTTTTT; CDR3aa: CASSYAGQNIGELFF
v_gene: TRBV7-2; abundance: NA; j_gene: TRBJ1-6; d_gene: NA; CDR3nt: TGTGCCAGCAGCAGGGCCGGGACGCCTCAGAATTCACCCCTCCACTTT; CDR3aa: CASSRAGTPQNSPLHF
v_gene: TRBV11-2; abundance: few; j_gene: TRBJ2-1; d_gene: NA; CDR3nt: TGTGCCAGCAGCAGTCTAGCGCGGGCCTACAATGAGCAGTTCTTC; CDR3aa: CASSSLARAYNEQFF
v_gene: TRBV5-1; abundance: NA; j_gene: TRBJ2-1; d_gene: TRBD2; CDR3nt: TGCGCCAGCAGCTTGGCCGGACTAGCCCTAGGTGGTGAGCAGTTCTTC; CDR3aa: CASSLAGLALGGEQFF
v_gene: TRBV6-1; abundance: many; j_gene: TRBJ1-5; d_gene: NA; CDR3nt: TGTGCCAGCAGTCAGGACCCCGGGTATGCCCCCCAGCATTTT; CDR3aa: CASSQDPGYAPQHF
v_gene: TRBV28; abundance: NA; j_gene: TRBJ2-7; d_gene: NA; CDR3nt: TGTGCCAGCAGCGGGACCCCCCCTGAGCAGTACTTC; CDR3aa: CASSGTPPEQYF
v_gene: TRBV11-2; abundance: few; j_gene: TRBJ2-2; d_gene: TRBD1; CDR3nt: TGTGCCAGCAGCCCCGGACAGGGAATACGTGGTAACACCGGGGAGCTGTTTTTT; CDR3aa: CASSPGQGIRGNTGELFF
v_gene: TRBV27; abundance: NA; j_gene: TRBJ2-2; d_gene: NA; CDR3nt: TGTGCCAGCAGTTTACTACGTCGGAACACCGGGGAGCTGTTTTTT; CDR3aa: CASSLLRRNTGELFF
v_gene: TRBV7-8; abundance: NA; j_gene: TRBJ2-3; d_gene: NA; CDR3nt: TGTGCCAGCAGCTTAGCGACAGTCGCGACTAGCACAGATACGCAGTATTTT; CDR3aa: CASSLATVATSTDTQYF
v_gene: TRBV7-2; abundance: few; j_gene: TRBJ2-1; d_gene: NA; CDR3nt: TGTGCCAGCAGCTTAGTGAGGCTCCCTGGCAATGAGCAGTTCTTC; CDR3aa: CASSLVRLPGNEQFF
v_gene: TRBV5-8; abundance: NA; j_gene: TRBJ2-5; d_gene: NA; CDR3nt: TGTGCCAGCAGCTTGGAGCCGAGGGGAGAGACCCAGTACTTC; CDR3aa: CASSLEPRGETQYF
v_gene: TRBV7-2; abundance: few; j_gene: TRBJ1-1; d_gene: TRBD1; CDR3nt: TGTGCCAGCAGCTTCGGGGACAGGATGAACACTGAAGCTTTCTTT; CDR3aa: CASSFGDRMNTEAFF
v_gene: TRBV20-1; abundance: few; j_gene: TRBJ1-1; d_gene: TRBD1; CDR3nt: TGCAGTGCAAGGGGACAGAGATTTATGAACACTGAAGCTTTCTTT; CDR3aa: CSARGQRFMNTEAFF
v_gene: TRBV7-6; abundance: few; j_gene: TRBJ2-7; d_gene: NA; CDR3nt: TGTGCCAGCAGCTTGGGCGGCCTACTCTACGAGCAGTACTTC; CDR3aa: CASSLGGLLYEQYF
v_gene: TRBV11-3; abundance: NA; j_gene: TRBJ2-3; d_gene: NA; CDR3nt: TGTGCCAGCAGCCAAAGGACAGATCCCACAGATACGCAGTATTTT; CDR3aa: CASSQRTDPTDTQYF
v_gene: TRBV29-1; abundance: few; j_gene: TRBJ2-1; d_gene: NA; CDR3nt: TGCAGCGTTTCCGGGGATACGGCCCGTCGGGACAATGAGCAGTTCTTC; CDR3aa: CSVSGDTARRDNEQFF